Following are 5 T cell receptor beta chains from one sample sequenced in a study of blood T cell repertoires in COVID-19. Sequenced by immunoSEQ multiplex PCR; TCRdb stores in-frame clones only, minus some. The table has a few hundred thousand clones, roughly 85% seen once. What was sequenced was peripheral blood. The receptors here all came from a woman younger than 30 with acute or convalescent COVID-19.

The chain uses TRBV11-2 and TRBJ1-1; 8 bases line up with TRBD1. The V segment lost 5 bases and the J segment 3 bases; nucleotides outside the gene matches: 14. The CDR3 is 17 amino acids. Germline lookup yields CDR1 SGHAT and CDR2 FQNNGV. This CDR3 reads CASSLRTGNVVDTEAFF. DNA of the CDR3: TGTGCCAGCAGCCTCCGGACAGGGAACGTAGTAGACACTGAAGCTTTCTTT.

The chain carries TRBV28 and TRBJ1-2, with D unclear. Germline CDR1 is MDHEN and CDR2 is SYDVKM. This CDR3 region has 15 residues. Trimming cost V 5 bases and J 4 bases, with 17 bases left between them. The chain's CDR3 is CASSIGLVRRYGYTF. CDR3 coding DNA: TGTGCCAGCAGTATAGGACTCGTCAGGCGCTATGGCTACACCTTC.

Written as DNA, the CDR3 is TGTGCCAGCAGCTTAGATCGGGTTAGCGGGAGGACGAATGAGCAGTTCTTC. Translated: CASSLDRVSGRTNEQFF. This chain links TRBV11-3 with TRBJ2-1; 10 bases align to TRBD2. Germline CDR1 reads SGHNT; CDR2 reads YENEEA. J gave up 7 bases and V 0 bases, and 9 bases lay outside the gene matches. The CDR3 contains 17 residues.

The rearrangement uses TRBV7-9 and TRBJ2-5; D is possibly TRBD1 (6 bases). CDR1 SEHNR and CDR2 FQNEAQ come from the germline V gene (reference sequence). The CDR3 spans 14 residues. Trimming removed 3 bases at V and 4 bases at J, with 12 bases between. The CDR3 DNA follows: TGTGCCAGCAGCTTTTTGTCCAGGGGAGAGACCCAGTACTTC. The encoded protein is CASSFLSRGETQYF.

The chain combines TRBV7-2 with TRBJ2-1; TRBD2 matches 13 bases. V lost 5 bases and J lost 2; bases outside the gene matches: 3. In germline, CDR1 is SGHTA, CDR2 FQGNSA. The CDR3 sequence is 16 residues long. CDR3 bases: TGTGCCAGCAGCCCAACTAGCGGGAGGGCCTACAATGAGCAGTTCTTC. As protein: CASSPTSGRAYNEQFF.